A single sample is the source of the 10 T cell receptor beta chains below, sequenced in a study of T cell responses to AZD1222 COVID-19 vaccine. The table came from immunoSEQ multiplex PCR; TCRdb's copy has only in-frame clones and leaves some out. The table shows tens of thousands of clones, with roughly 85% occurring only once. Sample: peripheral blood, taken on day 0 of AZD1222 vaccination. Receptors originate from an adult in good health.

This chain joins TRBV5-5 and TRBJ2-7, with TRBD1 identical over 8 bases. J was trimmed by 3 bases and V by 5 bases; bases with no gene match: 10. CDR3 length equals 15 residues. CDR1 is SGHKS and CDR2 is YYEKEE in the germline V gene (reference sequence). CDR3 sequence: CASSYPGTGGYEQYF. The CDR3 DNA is TGTGCCAGCAGTTACCCGGGCACAGGGGGCTACGAGCAGTACTTC.

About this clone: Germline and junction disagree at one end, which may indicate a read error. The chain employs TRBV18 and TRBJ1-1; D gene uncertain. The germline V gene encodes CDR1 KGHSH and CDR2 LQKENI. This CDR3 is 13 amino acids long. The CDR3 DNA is TGTGCCAGCTCACCACCGGTGAACCCTGAAGCTTTCTTT. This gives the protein CASSPPVNPEAFF.

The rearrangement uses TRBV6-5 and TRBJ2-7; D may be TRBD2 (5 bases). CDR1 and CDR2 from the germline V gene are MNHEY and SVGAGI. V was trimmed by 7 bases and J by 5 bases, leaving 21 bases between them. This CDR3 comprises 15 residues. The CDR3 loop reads CASTPGTSGSNEQYF. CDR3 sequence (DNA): TGTGCCAGCACTCCCGGTACCAGCGGAAGCAACGAGCAGTACTTC.

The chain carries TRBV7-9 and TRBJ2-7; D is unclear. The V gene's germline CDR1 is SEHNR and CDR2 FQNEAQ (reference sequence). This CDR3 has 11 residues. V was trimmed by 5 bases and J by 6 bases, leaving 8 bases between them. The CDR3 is CASSQSLEQYF. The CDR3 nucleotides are TGTGCCAGCAGCCAGTCCCTCGAGCAGTACTTC.

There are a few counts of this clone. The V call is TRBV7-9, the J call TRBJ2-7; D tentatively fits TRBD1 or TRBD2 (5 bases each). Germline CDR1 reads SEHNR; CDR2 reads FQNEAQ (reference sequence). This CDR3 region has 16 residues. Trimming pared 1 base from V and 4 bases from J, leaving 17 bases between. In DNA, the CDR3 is TGTGCCAGCAGCTTAGATGGGGGTTCCACACCGTACGAGCAGTACTTC. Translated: CASSLDGGSTPYEQYF.

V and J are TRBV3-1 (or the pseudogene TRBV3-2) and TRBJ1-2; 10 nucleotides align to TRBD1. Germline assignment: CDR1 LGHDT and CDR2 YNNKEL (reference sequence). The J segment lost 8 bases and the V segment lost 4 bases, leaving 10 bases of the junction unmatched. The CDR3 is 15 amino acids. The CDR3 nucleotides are TGTGCCAGCAGCCCGACCGGGACAGGGGTTGGGGGCTACACCTTC. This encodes CASSPTGTGVGGYTF.

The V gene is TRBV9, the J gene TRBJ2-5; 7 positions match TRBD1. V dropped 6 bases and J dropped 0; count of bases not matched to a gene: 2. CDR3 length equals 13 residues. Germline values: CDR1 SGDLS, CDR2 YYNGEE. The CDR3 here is CASNGQDQETQYF. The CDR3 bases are TGTGCCAGCAACGGACAGGACCAAGAGACCCAGTACTTC.

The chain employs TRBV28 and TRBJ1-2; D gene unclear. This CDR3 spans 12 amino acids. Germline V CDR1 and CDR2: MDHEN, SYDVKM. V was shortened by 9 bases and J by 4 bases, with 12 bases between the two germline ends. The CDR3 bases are TGTGCCAGTATCGATGGATTCTATGGCTACACCTTC. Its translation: CASIDGFYGYTF.

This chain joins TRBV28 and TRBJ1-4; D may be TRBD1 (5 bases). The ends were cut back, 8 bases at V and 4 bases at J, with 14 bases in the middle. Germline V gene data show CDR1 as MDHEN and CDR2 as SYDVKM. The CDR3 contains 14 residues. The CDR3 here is CASGSGTGNEKLFF. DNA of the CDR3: TGTGCCAGCGGCTCCGGGACGGGTAATGAAAAACTGTTTTTT.

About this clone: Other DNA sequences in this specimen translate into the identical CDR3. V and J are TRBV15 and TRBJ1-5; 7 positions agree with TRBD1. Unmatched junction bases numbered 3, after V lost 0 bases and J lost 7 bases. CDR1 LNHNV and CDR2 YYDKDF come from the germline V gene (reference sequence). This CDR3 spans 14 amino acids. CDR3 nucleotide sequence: TGTGCCACCAGCAGAGATCAGGGGGGACAGCCCCAGCATTTT. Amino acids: CATSRDQGGQPQHF.